A selection of T cell receptor beta chains follows, all from one sample in a study of T cell changes during pregnancy in multiple sclerosis. Measured with immunoSEQ multiplex PCR; TCRdb has only the in-frame clones, and not every one. The table includes around 95,000 clones, 85% to 95% detected once. Specimen: peripheral blood, collected after pregnancy. The receptors derive from a female donor in good health, enrolled as a control in a pregnancy study. Both conserved end residues are part of each CDR3. Each record gives: V gene, CDR3 protein.

V: TRBV14
CDR3: CASSQALGGAWERAHNEQFF

V: TRBV29-1
CDR3: CSAGQTVYEQYF

V: TRBV28
CDR3: CASRRSQETQYF

V: TRBV25-1
CDR3: CASSEFWGEDTQYF

V: TRBV21-1
CDR3: CAITPDSGSEKLFF

V: TRBV10-3
CDR3: CAISVERPGEQYF

V: TRBV29-1
CDR3: CSSRETSGMLVGEQFF

V: TRBV7-9
CDR3: CASSQDRGRFADTEAFF

V: TRBV20-1
CDR3: CSARERRLKYF

V: TRBV6-1
CDR3: CASSEVEVDSTKWNEKLFF

V: TRBV21-1
CDR3: CASSKTECGDEQFF

V: TRBV6-5
CDR3: CASSHSGTSVYEQYF

V: TRBV4-1
CDR3: CASSPHTNTGELFF

V: TRBV4-1
CDR3: CASSPRTSGRTGELFF

V: TRBV2
CDR3: CASKTLGGSNQPQHF

V: TRBV19
CDR3: CASSAGLVYVTGELFF

V: TRBV6-1
CDR3: CASRISGGDQPQHF

V: TRBV6-1
CDR3: CATTGSGNLNEQFF

V: TRBV7-8
CDR3: CASSSYLLRETQYF

V: TRBV2
CDR3: CASKVRRGDYEQYF

V: TRBV5-6
CDR3: CASSLDRSSYNEQFF

V: TRBV28
CDR3: CASSLSGEYQPQHF

V: TRBV14
CDR3: CASSGGANYGYTF

V: TRBV28
CDR3: CASSLYHRGQSSYGYTF

V: TRBV7-8
CDR3: CASSFEGSYGYTF

V: TRBV6-1
CDR3: CASSEPGQAFYEQYF

V: TRBV5-8
CDR3: CASSLLAPSTDTQYF

V: TRBV6-5
CDR3: CASSFFQGRAREQYF

V: TRBV2
CDR3: CASSERVGGNNEQFF

V: TRBV11-2
CDR3: CASSSTREGNTIYF

V: TRBV18
CDR3: CASSPDRGTGELFF

V: TRBV5-1
CDR3: CASSVRTGNTEAFF

V: TRBV5-6
CDR3: CASSSTAGVVYEQYF

V: TRBV6-6
CDR3: CASSYQFSGSEDTQYF

V: TRBV27
CDR3: CASSLSPTLNTEAFF

V: TRBV4-1
CDR3: CASSQAEAYSNQPQHF

V: TRBV27
CDR3: CASSPQGGVTSYEQYF

V: TRBV7-8
CDR3: CASSLDLAGVGDTQYF

V: TRBV28
CDR3: CASSPRGYISGANVLTF

V: TRBV7-9
CDR3: CASSLPQGNTIYF

V: TRBV18
CDR3: CASSRDRGYEQYF

V: TRBV25-1
CDR3: CASSEWRTGWYEQYF

V: TRBV27
CDR3: CASSPNTGYEQYF

V: TRBV6-1
CDR3: CASNSRAVKADEQYF

V: TRBV5-1
CDR3: CASSLGPGTSGLETQYF

V: TRBV7-2
CDR3: CASSPHPANYGYTF

V: TRBV6-1
CDR3: CASSENSPRRFF

V: TRBV19
CDR3: CASSALLGYEQYF

V: TRBV5-1
CDR3: CASTREATLPRGSGSTDTQYF

V: TRBV20-1
CDR3: CSVAESYEQYF